This entry features one T cell receptor (beta chain) sequence. The sample comes from a study of control samples from healthy donors and cancer patients. Libraries were prepared by immunoSEQ multiplex PCR; TCRdb keeps only in-frame clonotypes and omits some of them. This sample yields fewer than 200,000 clones, of which over 85% are seen a single time; approximately 1.5% belongs to the top ten. Germline values: CDR1 LNHDA, CDR2 SQIVND (reference sequence). This CDR3 has 13 amino acids. V was shortened by 8 bases and J by 0 bases, with 11 bases between the two germline ends. The sequence was obtained from a man aged 25-45 years in good health. The specimen was blood. This rearrangement joins TRBV19 to TRBJ2-7; D may be TRBD1 (6 bases). The CDR3 sequence: CASEGHLSYEQYF. The CDR3 coding sequence is TGTGCCAGTGAGGGACACCTCTCCTACGAGCAGTACTTC.